The subject of this entry is one T cell receptor (beta chain). Generated by immunoSEQ multiplex PCR, the TCRdb table keeps only in-frame clones and is missing some. The table shows just over 250,000 clones, with roughly 86% occurring only once. The data stem from a study of blood T cell repertoires in COVID-19. V was clipped by 2 bases and J by 1 base, with 20 bases between them. The CDR3 runs 18 residues. CDR1 and CDR2 from the germline V gene are LNHDA and SQIVND (reference sequence). The TCR comes from a man in his forties who had recovered from COVID-19. The chain links TRBV19 to TRBJ1-1; a possible D gene is TRBD1 (6 bases). Source material: peripheral blood. CDR3: CASSIRGGLGRSNTEAFF. The CDR3 DNA is TGTGCCAGTAGTATACGGGGGGGCCTGGGGCGGTCGAACACTGAAGCTTTCTTT. Full variable domain (remainder filled in from reference TRBV19 and TRBJ1-1): DGGITQSPKYLFRKEGQNVTLSCEQNLNHDAMYWYRQDPGQGLRLIYYSQIVNDFQKGDIAEGYSVSREKKESFPLTVTSAQKNPTAFYLCASSIRGGLGRSNTEAFFGQGTRLTVV.